These 15 T cell receptor beta chains share one sample of origin, sequenced in a study of blood T cell repertoires in COVID-19. Profiling relied on immunoSEQ multiplex PCR, and the TCRdb table lists in-frame clones only, not all of them. The sample includes some 150,000 clones, around four fifths of them seen just once. The sequencing sample was made of peripheral blood. These receptors were obtained from a human donor in a cohort sampled during active COVID-19.

The chain carries TRBV11-2 and TRBJ2-7, with no clear D. CDR3 length equals 14 residues. Germline CDR1 and CDR2: SGHAT and FQNNGV. V was cut by 5 bases and J by 2 bases, with 13 bases left in between. CDR3 sequence: CASSTETNTYEQYF. The CDR3 DNA sequence: TGTGCCAGCAGCACGGAGACCAACACCTACGAGCAGTACTTC.

The gene calls are TRBV10-3 and TRBJ2-1; 10 bases map to TRBD1. The germline V gene encodes CDR1 ENHRY and CDR2 SYGVKD. Germline trimming cut 0 bases from V and 10 bases from J; bases unmatched to any gene: 9. This CDR3 has 16 amino acids. CDR3 sequence (DNA): TGTGCCATCAGTGAGTCGCCAGGACAGGGGGTAGGGGAGCAGTTCTTC. It yields the protein CAISESPGQGVGEQFF.

This sequence joins TRBV7-6 and TRBJ2-2, with a possible D match to TRBD1 (6 bases). From germline, CDR1 is SGHVS and CDR2 FNYEAQ. Trimming shortened V by 5 bases and J by 5 bases, and 18 bases separated the two germline ends. CDR3 size: 16 residues. CDR3 region: CASSPRPGQQTGELFF. CDR3 in DNA: TGTGCCAGCAGCCCGCGTCCAGGACAGCAAACCGGGGAGCTGTTTTTT.

CDR3 residues: CASSTGLAGGQGVEQFF. The CDR3 region has the DNA TGTGCCAGCAGCACCGGACTAGCGGGAGGCCAGGGGGTTGAGCAGTTCTTC. This chain joins TRBV5-4 and TRBJ2-1; TRBD2 matches at 14 bases. Trimming at V came to 4 bases and at J to 9 bases, leaving 12 bases not matched to a gene. Germline CDR1 is SGHNT and CDR2 is YYREEE (reference sequence). CDR3 length: 17 residues.

The chain recombines TRBV28 with TRBJ1-2; D may be TRBD1 (6 bases). Per the germline V gene, CDR1 is MDHEN and CDR2 is SYDVKM. This CDR3 comprises 16 residues. Trimming removed 8 bases from V and 7 bases from J, with 26 bases in between. The CDR3 region is CASQSSHPMGAGGYTF. The CDR3 DNA sequence: TGTGCCAGCCAATCATCCCACCCTATGGGGGCGGGTGGCTACACCTTC.

The chain recombines TRBV6-2 or TRBV6-3 with TRBJ1-2; no firm D call. Germline loops: CDR1 MNHEY, CDR2 SVGEGT. There are 14 residues in the CDR3. V was trimmed by 5 bases and J by 4 bases, leaving 14 bases between them. The CDR3 coding sequence is TGTGCCAGCAGTCAAAGGTCGGGGAGCTATGGCTACACCTTC. Amino acids: CASSQRSGSYGYTF.

The rearrangement links TRBV12-5 to TRBJ2-1; D gene unclear. Trimming cost V 4 bases and J 5 bases, with 12 bases left between them. Germline V gives CDR1 LGHNT, CDR2 FRNRAP. The CDR3 is 14 residues long. Written as DNA, the CDR3 is TGTGCTAGTGGTTCTGGAGTAGAGAACAATGAGCAGTTCTTC. It is translated as CASGSGVENNEQFF.

The rearrangement joins TRBV5-1 to TRBJ1-4; tentatively, D is TRBD1 (6 bases). The CDR3 extends over 17 amino acids. The germline V gene has CDR1 SGHRS and CDR2 YFSETQ. The V and J ends lost 4 bases and 0 bases respectively, with 16 bases between them. The CDR3 is CASSPDGQRSTNEKLFF. In nucleotides, the CDR3 is TGCGCCAGCAGCCCGGACGGACAGCGATCAACTAATGAAAAACTGTTTTTT.

The V gene is TRBV2, the J gene TRBJ1-5, with D uncertain. The length of the CDR3 is 14 residues. Trimming stripped 6 bases from V and 2 bases from J, with 11 bases between. Germline lookup yields CDR1 SNHLY and CDR2 FYNNEI. The CDR3: CASRSETGNQPQHF. CDR3 nucleotide sequence: TGTGCCAGCAGGTCGGAGACGGGCAATCAGCCCCAGCATTTT.

The rearrangement uses TRBV4-1 and TRBJ2-6; 15 nucleotides agree with TRBD2. Germline V gene sequence: CDR1 MGHRA, CDR2 YSYEKL. The ends lost 1 base at V and 0 bases at J; junction bases unmatched: 4. The CDR3 runs 20 residues. CDR3 nucleotide sequence: TGCGCCAGCAGCCAAGGGACTAGCGGGAGGGGTGTCTCTGGGGCCAACGTCCTGACTTTC. This sequence encodes CASSQGTSGRGVSGANVLTF.

CDR3 sequence (DNA): TGTGCCAGCAGCCCCACTAGCGGGGGTTATGAGCAGTTCTTC. Translated: CASSPTSGGYEQFF. The chain combines TRBV3-1 (or the pseudogene TRBV3-2) with TRBJ2-1; 11 bases fit TRBD2. This CDR3 is built from 14 residues. The V segment lost 4 bases and the J segment 8 bases; nucleotides outside the gene matches: 4. CDR1 and CDR2 from the germline V gene are LGHDT and YNNKEL (reference sequence).

The gene calls are TRBV3-1 (or the pseudogene TRBV3-2) and TRBJ2-7, with D perhaps TRBD2 (6 bases). CDR1 is LGHDT and CDR2 is YNNKEL in the germline V gene (reference sequence). The CDR3 loop spans 14 amino acids. The V and J ends lost 4 bases and 2 bases respectively, with 12 bases between them. CDR3 coding DNA: TGTGCCAGCAGCCCGCGGGACGTACCCTACGAGCAGTACTTC. It specifies CASSPRDVPYEQYF.

This clone was counted a single time. V usage is TRBV19 and J usage is TRBJ1-6; 7 nucleotides agree with TRBD1. The CDR3 extends over 14 amino acids. J gave up 10 bases and V 3 bases, and 6 bases lay outside the gene matches. The germline gives CDR1 LNHDA, CDR2 SQIVND (reference sequence). The CDR3 coding sequence is TGTGCCAGTAGTATCGGACAGGTCGGCTCACCCCTCCACTTT. It specifies CASSIGQVGSPLHF.

Here the CDR3 DNA reads TGTGCCAGCAGCCCTGGGTCCAGGACCGGGGAGCTGTTTTTT. Translation: CASSPGSRTGELFF. This chain links TRBV7-3 with TRBJ2-2, with D hard to call. From germline, CDR1 is SGHTA and CDR2 FQGTGA. This CDR3 has 14 residues. Trimming left V 5 bases short and J 5 bases short, with 12 bases between.

J is TRBJ2-2 and V is TRBV7-8, with 7 nucleotides matching TRBD2. The CDR3 spans 20 residues. CDR1 is SGHVS, CDR2 FQNEAQ, per germline. Trimming at V came to 3 bases and at J to 0 bases, leaving 16 bases not matched to a gene. CDR3 sequence reads: CASSFSRARTGGSNTGELFF. The CDR3 nucleotides are TGTGCCAGCAGCTTCTCCCGAGCCCGAACGGGGGGATCGAACACCGGGGAGCTGTTTTTT.